The 16 T cell receptor beta chains below come from one sample, sequenced in a study of metastatic and nonmetastatic thyroid tumors. TCRdb re-analyzed the PCR reads through MiXCR. The data show approximately 35,000 clones, with 15% seen just once and around a fifth held by the top ten. No patient received treatment before thyroid surgery. The source material was blood. Receptors were obtained from a male donor with papillary thyroid cancer or a benign thyroid nodule (not recorded which). Some clones in this sample may be carry-over from other donors' samples.

A remark on this clone: An end of the junction does not agree with germline; a read error may underlie this. The chain combines TRBV4-2 with TRBJ1-1; D may be TRBD1 (5 bases). The CDR3 covers 12 residues. The germline gives CDR1 LGHNA, CDR2 YNFKEQ. Written as DNA, the CDR3 is TGTGCCAGCAGCTCGGGACCCTCAGAGCTCCTCTTT. Amino acids: CASSSGPSELLF.

Notes on this clone: A much larger clonotype is one base distant, so this may be a read error. The rearrangement joins TRBV3-1 to TRBJ1-4; D uncertain. Between the trimmed V and J ends, which lost 1 base and 11 bases, there was a span of 11 bases. The length of the CDR3 is 13 residues. Germline CDR1 LGHDT, CDR2 YNNKEL (reference sequence). CDR3 residues: CASSQASGWKLFF. CDR3 nucleotides: TGTGCCAGCAGCCAAGCATCCGGGTGGAAACTGTTTTTT.

This clone was counted ten times or more. The rearrangement joins TRBV6-1 to TRBJ2-2; the D call may be TRBD1 or TRBD2 (5 bases each). The germline CDR1 and CDR2 sequences are MNHNS and SASEGT. CDR3 length equals 14 residues. V shed 7 bases and J shed 7 bases, with 16 bases lying between them. The CDR3 loop is CASKVQGGRGELFF. CDR3 sequence (DNA): TGTGCCAGCAAGGTGCAGGGCGGGCGCGGGGAGCTGTTTTTT.

This clone appeared many times. J is TRBJ2-3 and V is TRBV11-2; D not certain. From germline, CDR1 is SGHAT and CDR2 FQNNGV. This CDR3 has 12 residues. V lost 7 bases and J lost 10, with 15 bases in between. The CDR3: CASKNEDFAQYF. Written as DNA, the CDR3 is TGTGCCAGCAAAAACGAGGATTTCGCGCAGTATTTT.

Relative to its sample, this clone is medium-sized. The chain is built from TRBV12-3 or TRBV12-4 and TRBJ1-2, with TRBD1 as a possible D gene (5 bases). The CDR3 covers 12 residues. The V end was cut by 4 bases, the J end by 8 bases, with 11 bases between. The CDR3 sequence: CASSSDSLGYTF. CDR3 bases: TGTGCCAGCAGTTCCGACAGTCTGGGCTACACCTTC.

At least ten counts were recorded for this clone. The V call is TRBV5-1, the J call TRBJ2-7; possibly TRBD1 for D (6 bases). Per germline, CDR1 SGHRS and CDR2 YFSETQ. V shed 3 bases and J shed 3 bases, with 16 bases lying between them. The CDR3 has 15 amino acids. In DNA form, the CDR3 reads TGCGCCAGCAGCTCCTCATCAGGGGCGGGCTACGAGCAGTACTTC. This translates into CASSSSSGAGYEQYF.

This clone was detected ten times or more. This chain uses TRBV20-1 with TRBJ2-7; D remains unclear. Germline V CDR1 and CDR2: DFQATT, SNEGSKA (reference sequence). V was shortened by 4 bases and J by 2 bases, with 18 bases between the two germline ends. The CDR3 loop spans 15 amino acids. The CDR3 spells CSATNPADPTYEQYF. Here the CDR3 DNA reads TGCAGTGCTACAAACCCGGCCGACCCCACCTACGAGCAGTACTTC.

This clone was seen many times. The DNA of the CDR3 is TGTGCCAGCAGTCTGGCGATCGTCTCTGGAAACACCATATATTTT. Residues: CASSLAIVSGNTIYF. The chain couples TRBV5-8 to TRBJ1-3; the D is unclear. This CDR3 is 15 amino acids long. CDR1 and CDR2 from the germline V gene are SGHTS and YDEGEE. The ends were cut back, 5 bases at V and 0 bases at J, with 12 bases in the middle.

This clone was picked up many times. The V and J genes are TRBV27 and TRBJ2-3; no reliable D call. Germline lookup yields CDR1 MNHEY and CDR2 SMNVEV (reference sequence). V was trimmed by 5 bases and J by 6 bases, leaving 9 bases between them. This CDR3 has 12 amino acids. Written as DNA, the CDR3 is TGTGCCAGCAGTCTACTGGGGGATACGCAGTATTTT. It specifies CASSLLGDTQYF.

This clone came up a few times. This could be a read error, since a much larger clone is one nucleotide away. The chain combines TRBV29-1 with TRBJ2-1, with 15 bases identical to TRBD2. The CDR3 has 15 amino acids. Germline CDR1 is SQVTM and CDR2 is ANQGSEA. The ends lost 8 bases at V and 10 bases at J; junction bases unmatched: 12. CDR3 loop: CSLFGSGTSGREQFF. CDR3 in DNA: TGCAGCCTATTTGGGTCAGGGACTAGCGGGAGGGAGCAGTTCTTC.

Turning to this clone: At one end, the junction sequence differs from germline, possibly due to a read error. The chain joins TRBV11-2 to TRBJ2-1; 14 bases fit TRBD2. Germline V CDR1 and CDR2: SGHAT, FQNNGV. CDR3 length: 18 residues. CDR3 nucleotide sequence: TGTGCCAGCAGCTTAGGCCGACTAGCGGGAGGGACCTACAATGAGCAGTCCTTC. Encoded protein: CASSLGRLAGGTYNEQSF.

The V and J genes are TRBV20-1 and TRBJ1-5; TRBD1 is a possible D gene (6 bases). V lost 0 bases and J lost 1, with 13 bases in between. Germline V gene sequence: CDR1 DFQATT, CDR2 SNEGSKA (reference sequence). The CDR3 consists of 16 residues. The CDR3 coding sequence is TGCAGTGCTAGAGATGAGGGGACATACAGCAATCAGCCCCAGCATTTT. This sequence encodes CSARDEGTYSNQPQHF.

This clone was counted ten times or more. This chain joins TRBV20-1 and TRBJ2-7; D gene ambiguous. CDR1 is DFQATT, CDR2 SNEGSKA, per germline (reference sequence). This CDR3 comprises 15 residues. The ends were cut back, 5 bases at V and 0 bases at J, with 17 bases in the middle. This CDR3 reads CSAPRTFSFSYEQYF. The DNA for the CDR3 is TGCAGTGCTCCTAGGACCTTCTCCTTCTCCTACGAGCAGTACTTC.

This clone was recorded many times. This chain uses TRBV15 with TRBJ1-1; 10 nucleotides align to TRBD1. This CDR3 has 14 residues. The V and J ends lost 5 bases and 5 bases, in that order; junction bases with no gene match: 5. Per the germline V gene, CDR1 is LNHNV and CDR2 is YYDKDF (reference sequence). CDR3 loop: CATSRDRGDTEAFF. CDR3 nucleotides: TGTGCCACCAGCCGGGACAGGGGAGATACTGAAGCTTTCTTT.

This clone has at least ten counts. The chain has TRBV18 and TRBJ1-4, with D tentatively TRBD1 (5 bases). The CDR3 spans 14 residues. CDR1 and CDR2 from the germline V gene are KGHSH and LQKENI. V was shortened by 3 bases and J by 14 bases, with 19 bases between the two germline ends. DNA for the CDR3: TGTGCCAGCTCACCGGCTGTAACCGGGACTGGGCTGTTTTTT. It codes for CASSPAVTGTGLFF. Full variable domain (outside the CDR3, taken from reference TRBV18 and TRBJ1-4): NAGVMQNPRHLVRRRGQEARLRCSPMKGHSHVYWYRQLPEEGLKFMVYLQKENIIDESGMPKERFSAEFPKEGPSILRIQQVVRGDSAAYFCASSPAVTGTGLFFGSGTQLSVL.

There are many counts of this clone. J is TRBJ1-1 and V is TRBV19; D perhaps matches TRBD1 (5 bases). Germline lookup yields CDR1 LNHDA and CDR2 SQIVND (reference sequence). Trimming removed 1 base from V and 0 bases from J, with 21 bases in between. The CDR3 length is 19 residues. The CDR3 bases are TGTGCCAGTAGTATAGGATTAGGTAGACAGAGGTTCGTGAACACTGAAGCTTTCTTT. It encodes CASSIGLGRQRFVNTEAFF.